This T cell receptor beta chain was identified during a study of regulatory T cells in long-lasting Graves disease. Study-wide results and limits: Newly diagnosed patients shared about a thousand public clonotypes; persistent patients shared a few thousand. Persistent Graves' cases showed lower TCR diversity than newly diagnosed cases.

This clonotype was observed at least ten times. The target antigen is unknown. Time point specified: persistent/refractory GD, antithyroid drugs over 5 years with positive TRAb. The TCR library was made from RNA extracted from PBMCs. Investigators prepared the TCR beta libraries by applying iRepertoire HTBI primers and Arm-PCR of CDR3 regions. TCRdb reanalysed the multiplex PCR reads using MiXCR and keeps one entry per CDR3 protein. Of almost 350,000 distinct CDR3 sequences listed, 20% were seen once; the top ten hold roughly 29%. This TCR was sampled from a female donor with Graves disease. The sequencing here drew on peripheral blood mononuclear cells (PBMCs), taken when the disease was refractory, from a patient treated with antithyroid drugs.

This CDR3 reads CASSVPDSYEQYF. DNA of the CDR3: TGTGCCAGCAGTGTCCCCGACAGCTACGAGCAGTACTTC. This sequence joins TRBV6-2 or TRBV6-3 and TRBJ2-7; tentatively, D is TRBD1 (5 bases). Trimming stripped 5 bases from V and 3 bases from J, with 11 bases between. The CDR3 is 13 residues long. Germline V CDR1 and CDR2: MNHEY, SVGEGT.